Sequencing of this TCR beta chain was carried out in a study of blood T cells in healthy people across ages. Together with a sample-barcoded 5' primer, a J-beta primer mix was included in a second PCR lasting about 7 to 11 cycles. Each cDNA was tagged by a template-switch adaptor containing 12 random nucleotides. TCRdb re-called the 5' RACE reads with MiXCR, one entry per CDR3 protein. Of about 690,000 distinct CDR3 sequences listed, roughly 43% are singletons. General observations from the study: A greater number of naive CD4+ cells and higher diversity distinguished long-lived donors from aged donors. Estimated diversity, derived from one million T cells, was regarded as an underestimate.

This CDR3 is built from 14 residues. Germline V gene data show CDR1 as SQVTM and CDR2 as ANQGSEA. The V gene lost 7 bases and the J gene lost 0 bases, with 13 bases spanning the gap. As for this clonotype: Its specificity is unknown.

V gene TRBV29-1 combines with J gene TRBJ1-3; D might be TRBD1 (6 bases). The receptor was derived from a man older than 75 in good health. Specimen: blood. DNA of the CDR3: TGCAGCGGGGGGGGGGGCATCTCTGGAAACACCATATATTTT. Its protein product is CSGGGGISGNTIYF.